This T cell receptor beta chain was sequenced in a study of identical twins. Study-wide points: Beta out-of-frame twin sharing showed a weaker excess. The more abundant beta clonotypes in cord blood had fewer insertions, and memory repertoires did not show this.

Template switching, a step in the protocol, added a universal primer site, and cDNA carried unique molecular identifiers. MiXCR was run by TCRdb on the 5' RACE reads, yielding one entry per CDR3 protein. The sample records under 500,000 distinct CDR3 sequences, more than 13% being singletons. This clonotype was recorded a few times. As yet, its antigen is unknown. In germline, CDR1 is ENHRY, CDR2 SYGVKD. J was trimmed by 4 bases and V by 5 bases; bases with no gene match: 7. This CDR3 has 14 amino acids. Another study also made use of these data, one on yellow fever vaccine responses in identical twins.

Sequencing was performed on CD4+ T cells sorted from blood. J is TRBJ1-1 and V is TRBV10-3; 7 bases align to TRBD1. This sequence originates from a woman younger than 30 in good health. CDR3 sequence: CAISTDRSGTEAFF. The CDR3 bases are TGTGCCATCAGTACGGACAGGTCGGGCACTGAAGCTTTCTTT.